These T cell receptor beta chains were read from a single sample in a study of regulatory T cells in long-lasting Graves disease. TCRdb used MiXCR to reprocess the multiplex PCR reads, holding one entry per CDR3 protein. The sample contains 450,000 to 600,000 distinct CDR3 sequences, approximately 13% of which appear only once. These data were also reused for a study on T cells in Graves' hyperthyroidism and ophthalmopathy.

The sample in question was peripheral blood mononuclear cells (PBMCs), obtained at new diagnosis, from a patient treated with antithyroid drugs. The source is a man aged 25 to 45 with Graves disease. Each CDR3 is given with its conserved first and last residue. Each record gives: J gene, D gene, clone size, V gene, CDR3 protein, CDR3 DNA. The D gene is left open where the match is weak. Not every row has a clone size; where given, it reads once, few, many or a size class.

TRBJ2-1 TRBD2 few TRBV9 CASSAGLAGGFNEQFF TGTGCCAGCAGCGCGGGACTAGCGGGAGGTTTCAATGAGCAGTTCTTC
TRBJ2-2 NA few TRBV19 CASSIGSNTGELFF TGTGCCAGTAGTATAGGTTCGAACACCGGGGAGCTGTTTTTT
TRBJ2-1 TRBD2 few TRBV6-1 CASLSGGRLSFEQFF TGTGCCAGTCTCTCGGGGGGGAGGCTCTCTTTTGAGCAGTTCTTC
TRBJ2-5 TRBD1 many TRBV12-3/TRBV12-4 CASSFQLPGGQETQYF TGTGCCAGCAGTTTTCAGCTTCCAGGGGGTCAAGAGACCCAGTACTTC
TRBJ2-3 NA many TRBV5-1 CASSLIASSTDTQYF TGCGCCAGCAGCTTGATAGCCAGTAGCACAGATACGCAGTATTTT
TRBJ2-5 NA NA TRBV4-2 CASSQDETETQYF TGTGCCAGCAGCCAAGATGAGACAGAGACCCAGTACTTC
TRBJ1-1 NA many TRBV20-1 CSAYQGGEAFF TGCAGTGCTTACCAGGGAGGTGAAGCTTTCTTT
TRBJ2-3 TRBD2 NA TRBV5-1 CASSSSGSGVDTQYF TGCGCCAGCAGCTCTAGCGGGAGCGGGGTAGATACGCAGTATTTT
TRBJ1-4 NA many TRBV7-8 CASSLIAGTNEKLFF TGTGCCAGCAGCTTAATTGCCGGGACTAATGAAAAACTGTTTTTT
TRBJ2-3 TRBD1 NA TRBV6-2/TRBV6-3 CASSSRRQGMAYTQYF TGTGCCAGCAGTTCGAGGCGACAGGGGATGGCCTATACGCAGTATTTT
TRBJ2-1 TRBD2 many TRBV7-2 CASSSALAADRGEQFF TGTGCCAGCAGCTCCGCCCTAGCGGCCGACCGGGGTGAGCAGTTCTTC
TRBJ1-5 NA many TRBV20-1 CSVPGGGQPQHF TGCAGTGTTCCCGGAGGGGGTCAGCCCCAGCATTTT
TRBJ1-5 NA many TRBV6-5 CASSSDSIGQPQHF TGTGCCAGCAGTTCGGACAGTATAGGTCAGCCCCAGCATTTT
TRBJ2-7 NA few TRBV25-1 CASSEGGEVYEQYF TGTGCCAGCAGTGAAGGAGGGGAAGTCTACGAGCAGTACTTC
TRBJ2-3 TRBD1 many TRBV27 CASSPRQGSDTQYF TGTGCCAGCAGTCCCCGACAGGGCTCAGATACGCAGTATTTT
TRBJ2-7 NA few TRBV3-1 CASSQPPTYEQYF TGTGCCAGCAGCCAACCCCCTACCTACGAGCAGTACTTC
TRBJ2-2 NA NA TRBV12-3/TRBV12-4 CASSLGSVAGELFF TGTGCCAGCAGTTTAGGCAGCGTCGCCGGGGAGCTGTTTTTT
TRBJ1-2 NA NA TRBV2 CASSEYPGGDYGYTF TGTGCCAGCAGTGAATATCCGGGAGGGGACTATGGCTACACCTTC
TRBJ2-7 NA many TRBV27 CASSLSVGPYEQYF TGTGCCAGCAGTTTATCAGTCGGCCCCTACGAGCAGTACTTC
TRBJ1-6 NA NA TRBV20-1 CSATSGSDRSPLHF TGCAGTGCTACGTCAGGGAGTGATAGATCACCCCTCCACTTT
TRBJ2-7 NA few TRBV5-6 CASSPQRLLSYEQYF TGTGCCAGCAGCCCTCAGCGCCTATTATCCTACGAGCAGTACTTC
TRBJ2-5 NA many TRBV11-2 CASSFSFGGRQETQYF TGTGCCAGCAGCTTCTCTTTTGGGGGACGTCAAGAGACCCAGTACTTC
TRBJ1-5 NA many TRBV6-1 CASSQSPGPTINQPQHF TGTGCCAGCAGTCAGAGTCCAGGTCCCACTATCAATCAGCCCCAGCATTTT
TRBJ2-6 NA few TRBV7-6 CASSFEFSGANVLTF TGTGCCAGCAGCTTCGAGTTCTCTGGGGCCAACGTCCTGACTTTC
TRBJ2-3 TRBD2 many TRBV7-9 CASSLVPGLAEDTQYF TGTGCCAGCAGCTTGGTCCCGGGACTAGCGGAAGATACGCAGTATTTT
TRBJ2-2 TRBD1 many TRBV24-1 CATSERQGWRSTGELFF TGTGCCACCAGTGAAAGACAGGGATGGCGGTCGACCGGGGAGCTGTTTTTT
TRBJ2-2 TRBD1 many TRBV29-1 CSAMAGGLVGELFF TGCAGCGCCATGGCAGGGGGCTTGGTCGGGGAGCTGTTTTTT
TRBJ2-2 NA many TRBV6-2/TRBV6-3 CASSYSNYKNTGELFF TGTGCCAGCAGTTACTCGAACTACAAGAACACCGGGGAGCTGTTTTTT
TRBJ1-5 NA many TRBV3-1 CASSQGGAVQPQHF TGTGCCAGCAGCCAAGGCGGGGCGGTTCAGCCCCAGCATTTT
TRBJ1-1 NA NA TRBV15 CATSRSGYTEAFF TGTGCCACCAGCAGGTCAGGTTACACTGAAGCTTTCTTT
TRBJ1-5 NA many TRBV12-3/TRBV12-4 CASSRSTGNQPQHF TGTGCCAGCAGCCGTTCTACAGGCAATCAGCCCCAGCATTTT
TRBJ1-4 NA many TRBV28 CASHPAGAGGKLFF TGTGCCAGCCACCCGGCAGGGGCAGGTGGAAAACTGTTTTTT
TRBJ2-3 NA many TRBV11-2 CASSPTARGADTQYF TGTGCCAGCAGTCCCACGGCGAGAGGTGCAGATACGCAGTATTTT
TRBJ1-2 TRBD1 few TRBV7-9 CASSLGTGVYGYTF TGTGCCAGCAGCTTAGGGACAGGGGTCTATGGCTACACCTTC
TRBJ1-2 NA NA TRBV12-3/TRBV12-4 CASSRNRDPSNYGYTF TGTGCCAGCAGCCGGAACAGGGACCCATCTAACTATGGCTACACCTTC
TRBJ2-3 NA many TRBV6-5 CASSYQSGTSNTDTQYF TGTGCCAGCAGTTACCAGTCAGGGACTTCGAACACAGATACGCAGTATTTT
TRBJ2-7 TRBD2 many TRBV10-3 CAISDPGHLTSGSPYEQYF TGTGCCATCAGTGACCCGGGACACCTGACTAGCGGGAGTCCGTACGAGCAGTACTTC
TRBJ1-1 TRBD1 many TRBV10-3 CAIKQGAGNTEAFF TGTGCCATCAAACAGGGGGCAGGAAACACTGAAGCTTTCTTT
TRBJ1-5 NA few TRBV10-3 CAISDPPNQPQHF TGTGCCATCAGTGACCCCCCGAATCAGCCCCAGCATTTT
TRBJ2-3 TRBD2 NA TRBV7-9 CASSLGGGRASDTQYF TGTGCCAGCAGCTTAGGAGGCGGGAGGGCCTCAGATACGCAGTATTTT
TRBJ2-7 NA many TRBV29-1 CSVEDPTGRRYEQYF TGCAGCGTTGAAGACCCGACAGGGAGGAGATACGAGCAGTACTTC
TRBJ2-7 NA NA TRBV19 CASSTDSPGYEQYF TGTGCCAGTAGTACGGACAGTCCGGGGTACGAGCAGTACTTC
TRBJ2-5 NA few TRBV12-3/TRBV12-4 CASSLRWETQYF TGTGCCAGCAGCTTGCGATGGGAGACCCAGTACTTC
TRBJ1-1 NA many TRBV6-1 CASTPNRAEAFF TGTGCCAGCACCCCTAATAGGGCTGAAGCTTTCTTT
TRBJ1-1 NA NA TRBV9 CASSAGGGTEAFF TGTGCCAGCAGCGCCGGAGGTGGAACTGAAGCTTTCTTT
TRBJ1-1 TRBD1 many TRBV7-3 CASSLGPGGEGKGTEAFF TGTGCCAGCAGCTTAGGTCCAGGGGGTGAAGGGAAAGGCACTGAAGCTTTCTTT
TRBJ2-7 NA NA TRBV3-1 CASSQEKHSSYEQYF TGTGCCAGCAGCCAAGAGAAACATAGCTCCTACGAGCAGTACTTC
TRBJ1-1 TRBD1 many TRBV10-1 CASSELPRTGGRTEAFF TGCGCCAGCAGTGAGTTGCCACGGACAGGGGGCCGGACTGAAGCTTTCTTT
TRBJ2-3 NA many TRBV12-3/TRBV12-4 CASRVLGTQYF TGTGCCAGCCGGGTTCTAGGTACGCAGTATTTT
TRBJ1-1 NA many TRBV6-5 CASSYGWGGETEAFF TGTGCCAGCAGTTACGGCTGGGGAGGGGAAACTGAAGCTTTCTTT
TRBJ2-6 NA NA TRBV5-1 CASSSSSGSGANVLTF TGCGCCAGCAGCTCATCATCCGGCTCTGGGGCCAACGTCCTGACTTTC
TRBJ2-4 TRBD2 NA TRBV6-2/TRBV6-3 CASSLAGASVAKNIQYF TGTGCCAGCAGTCTAGCGGGAGCTTCGGTAGCCAAAAACATTCAGTACTTC
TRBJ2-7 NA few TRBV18 CASSRVWDSYEQYF TGTGCCAGCTCACGCGTCTGGGACTCCTACGAGCAGTACTTC
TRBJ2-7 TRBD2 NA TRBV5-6 CASPRKRETGEQYF TGTGCCAGCCCGCGGAAGCGGGAGACGGGAGAGCAGTACTTC
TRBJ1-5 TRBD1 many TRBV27 CASSPGQGARQPQHF TGTGCCAGCAGTCCCGGACAGGGGGCAAGGCAGCCCCAGCATTTT
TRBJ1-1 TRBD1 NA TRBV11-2 CASSSSGTGSAFF TGTGCCAGCAGCAGTAGCGGGACAGGGTCAGCTTTCTTT
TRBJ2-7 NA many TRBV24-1 CATSARERFHEQYF TGTGCCACCAGCGCCCGGGAGAGATTCCACGAGCAGTACTTC
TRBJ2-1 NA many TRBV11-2 CASSLEWRSSSYNEQFF TGTGCCAGCAGCTTAGAGTGGCGGTCGAGCTCCTACAATGAGCAGTTCTTC
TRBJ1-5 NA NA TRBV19 CASMNSLNQPQHF TGTGCCAGTATGAACAGCCTCAATCAGCCCCAGCATTTT